This T cell receptor beta chain was captured by sequencing in a study of spatial heterogeneity in lung cancer. Time point specified: blood at routine non-recurrence follow-up after resection. There are 15 residues in the CDR3. Trimming stripped 6 bases from V and 4 bases from J, with 22 bases between. Per germline, CDR1 DFQATT and CDR2 SNEGSKA (reference sequence). TCRdb passed the 5' RACE reads through MiXCR, listing each CDR3 protein once. Of 100,000 to 120,000 distinct CDR3 sequences listed, 10% to 11% are singletons. Specimen: PBMCs, collected at follow-up. The chain joins TRBV20-1 to TRBJ2-7, with D uncertain. The receptor was derived from a female donor with early-stage non-small cell lung cancer. The DNA for the CDR3 is TGCAGTGCCATCTATACCAAATCGCCCGGTTACGAGCAGTACTTC. Its translation: CSAIYTKSPGYEQYF.